One and the same sample provided the 8 T cell receptor beta chains below, sequenced in a study of blood T cell repertoires in COVID-19. TCRdb's copy holds only in-frame clones and misses some; the assay was immunoSEQ multiplex PCR. Among hundreds of thousands of clones listed, approximately 88% were seen once. Sequences were obtained from peripheral blood. Receptor source: a man aged 18 to 29 with active or convalescent COVID-19.

The chain carries TRBV10-1 and TRBJ1-2; no firm D call. Trimming stripped 2 bases from V and 4 bases from J, with 8 bases between. This CDR3 has 13 residues. Germline CDR1 WNHNN, CDR2 SYGVQD (reference sequence). In nucleotides, the CDR3 is TGCGCCAGCAGTGAGAATCTGGCCTATGGCTACACCTTC. Encoded protein: CASSENLAYGYTF.

With respect to this clone: The identical CDR3 is also encoded by other nucleotide sequences in the sample. The chain uses TRBV12-3 or TRBV12-4 and TRBJ1-2; 9 bases fit TRBD1. The CDR3 has 13 residues. V gave up 6 bases and J gave up 4 bases; unmatched junction bases: 3. The CDR3, as DNA: TGTGCCAGCAGCCTGACAGGGGGCTATGGCTACACCTTC. Protein sequence: CASSLTGGYGYTF.

The rearrangement links TRBV6-5 to TRBJ2-2; no clear D gene. This CDR3 is built from 12 residues. Germline CDR1 MNHEY, CDR2 SVGAGI. With 10 bases removed from V and 7 bases from J, the gap between germline ends came to 13 bases. The CDR3 region is CATSSSGGELFF. The CDR3 DNA sequence: TGTGCCACCAGCAGTTCTGGCGGGGAGCTGTTTTTT.

The J gene is TRBJ2-1, the V gene TRBV3-1 (or the pseudogene TRBV3-2); D possibly corresponds to TRBD2 (5 bases). The V and J ends lost 4 bases and 5 bases respectively, with 18 bases between them. From germline, CDR1 is LGHDT and CDR2 YNNKEL (reference sequence). The CDR3 consists of 16 residues. The DNA for the CDR3 is TGTGCCAGCAGCCCCCCTCGCAGGACTGTCGACAATGAGCAGTTCTTC. As protein: CASSPPRRTVDNEQFF.

The chain has TRBV5-8 and TRBJ1-2; D possibly corresponds to TRBD1 (5 bases). Germline lookup yields CDR1 SGHTS and CDR2 YDEGEE. Trimming took 4 bases from V and 3 from J, leaving 16 bases between them. This CDR3 contains 15 residues. CDR3 sequence: CASSPDGPRDYGYTF. The DNA of the CDR3 is TGTGCCAGCAGCCCGGACGGACCCAGGGACTATGGCTACACCTTC.

This clone was detected once. The V and J genes are TRBV10-3 and TRBJ1-1; no definite D call. Trimming cost V 0 bases and J 1 base, with 6 bases left between them. CDR3 length: 14 residues. In germline, CDR1 is ENHRY, CDR2 SYGVKD. CDR3 sequence reads: CAISESRQNTEAFF. The CDR3 DNA is TGTGCCATCAGTGAGTCGCGACAGAACACTGAAGCTTTCTTT.

The chain couples TRBV6-1 to TRBJ1-3; a weak D match, TRBD1 (6 bases). V shed 4 bases and J shed 0 bases, with 16 bases lying between them. Germline CDR1 and CDR2: MNHNS and SASEGT. This CDR3 is built from 17 residues. The chain's CDR3 is CASSVAPGHHSGNTIYF. The CDR3 DNA reads TGTGCCAGCAGTGTGGCCCCGGGACATCACTCTGGAAACACCATATATTTT.

The chain joins TRBV5-6 to TRBJ1-1; a weak D match, TRBD1 (5 bases). Trimming left V 3 bases short and J 3 bases short, with 9 bases between. The CDR3 length is 13 residues. Germline loops: CDR1 SGHDT, CDR2 YYEEEE. The CDR3 is CASSWGGDTEAFF. In DNA, the CDR3 is TGTGCCAGCAGCTGGGGAGGGGACACTGAAGCTTTCTTT. The full variable domain, completed using reference TRBV5-6 and TRBJ1-1, is DAGVTQSPTHLIKTRGQQVTLRCSPKSGHDTVSWYQQALGQGPQFIFQYYEEEERQRGNFPDRFSGHQFPNYSSELNVNALLLGDSALYLCASSWGGDTEAFFGQGTRLTVV.